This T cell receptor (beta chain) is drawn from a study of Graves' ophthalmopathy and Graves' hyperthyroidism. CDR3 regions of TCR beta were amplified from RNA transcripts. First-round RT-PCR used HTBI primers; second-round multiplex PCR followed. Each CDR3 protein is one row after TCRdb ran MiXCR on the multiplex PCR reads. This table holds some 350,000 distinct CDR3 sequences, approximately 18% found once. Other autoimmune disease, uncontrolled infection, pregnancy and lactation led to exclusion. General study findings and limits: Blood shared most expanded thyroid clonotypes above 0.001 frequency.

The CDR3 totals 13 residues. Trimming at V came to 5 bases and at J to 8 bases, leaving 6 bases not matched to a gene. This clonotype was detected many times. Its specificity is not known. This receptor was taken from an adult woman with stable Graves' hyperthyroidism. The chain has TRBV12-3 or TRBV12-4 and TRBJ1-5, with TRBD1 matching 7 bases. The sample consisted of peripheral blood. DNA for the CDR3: TGTGCCAGCAGTCAGGGGGTAAAGGAGCCCCAGCATTTT. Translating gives CASSQGVKEPQHF.